The source of this T cell receptor beta chain is a study of blood T cells in healthy people across ages. Then a second PCR, running about 7 to 11 cycles, was carried out with a sample-barcoded 5' primer and a J-beta primer mix. TCRdb processed the 5' RACE reads anew with MiXCR; each CDR3 protein has one entry. Found here are hundreds of thousands of distinct CDR3 sequences, more than 45% of them singletons; the top ten hold approximately 20%. Investigators took roughly 10 milliliters of peripheral blood from every donor. Samples each had at least 5 micrograms of total RNA extracted. The study, taken as a whole, reports: Diversity of TCR beta correlated strongly with naive T cell percentage. Observed TCR beta diversity per million T cells went down as age went up. This fall followed a roughly linear course with age.

For this clonotype: Its antigen is not known.

The specimen sequenced was blood. The TCR originated in a man aged 30 to 39 in good health.

The CDR3 DNA reads TGCGCCAGCAGCCATAGGGACAGCCGCAGAGAAAAACTGTTTTTT. It is translated as CASSHRDSRREKLFF. This rearrangement joins TRBV4-3 to TRBJ1-4; TRBD1 aligns across 7 bases. The CDR3 spans 15 residues. Germline values: CDR1 LGHNA, CDR2 YSLEER. V shed 3 bases, J shed 8 bases, and the junction held 9 bases outside the gene matches.